These T cell receptor beta chains were read from a single sample in a study of identical twins. Each CDR3 protein gets one entry after TCRdb re-called the 5' RACE reads with MiXCR. The sample has some 1,600,000 distinct CDR3 sequences, about 31% seen once. The sequenced material came from cord blood. The receptors originated from a newborn girl in good health. CDR3s leave out the opening cysteine and the closing phenylalanine or tryptophan.

>TRBV20-1
SARLAGGGLDTQY
>TRBV10-3
AIKTAGGGYEQF
>TRBV25-1
ASSDSRYNSYNSPLH
>TRBV6-5
ASSTRGKLF
>TRBV13
ASSLVRAWDNEQF
>TRBV4-2
ASSQVVRDPEAF
>TRBV12-3/TRBV12-4
ASSFRDRVHEQY
>TRBV5-1
ASSYTGTPDEKLF
>TRBV20-1
SARDGQMEPQH
>TRBV4-2
ASSQFKDEETQY
>TRBV11-2
ASSFWGGASYNEQF
>TRBV27
ASTSDPGLAYNEQF
>TRBV10-3
AIRNTGTGIYGYT
>TRBV2
ASRARLAYTDTQY
>TRBV20-1
SASDDRGWQY